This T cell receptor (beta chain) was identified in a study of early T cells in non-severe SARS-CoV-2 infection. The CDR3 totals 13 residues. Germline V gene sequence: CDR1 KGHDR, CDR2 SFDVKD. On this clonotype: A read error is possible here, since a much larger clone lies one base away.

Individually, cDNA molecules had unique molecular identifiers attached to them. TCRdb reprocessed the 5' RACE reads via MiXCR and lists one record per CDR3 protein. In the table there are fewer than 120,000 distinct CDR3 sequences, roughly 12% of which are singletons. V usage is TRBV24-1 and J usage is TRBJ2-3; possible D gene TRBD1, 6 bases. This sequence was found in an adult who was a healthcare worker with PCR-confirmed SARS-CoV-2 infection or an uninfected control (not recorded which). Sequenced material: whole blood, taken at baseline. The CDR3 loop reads CVTRDTRTDTQYF. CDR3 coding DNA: TGTGTCACCAGGGACACCCGCACAGATACGCAGTATTTT.